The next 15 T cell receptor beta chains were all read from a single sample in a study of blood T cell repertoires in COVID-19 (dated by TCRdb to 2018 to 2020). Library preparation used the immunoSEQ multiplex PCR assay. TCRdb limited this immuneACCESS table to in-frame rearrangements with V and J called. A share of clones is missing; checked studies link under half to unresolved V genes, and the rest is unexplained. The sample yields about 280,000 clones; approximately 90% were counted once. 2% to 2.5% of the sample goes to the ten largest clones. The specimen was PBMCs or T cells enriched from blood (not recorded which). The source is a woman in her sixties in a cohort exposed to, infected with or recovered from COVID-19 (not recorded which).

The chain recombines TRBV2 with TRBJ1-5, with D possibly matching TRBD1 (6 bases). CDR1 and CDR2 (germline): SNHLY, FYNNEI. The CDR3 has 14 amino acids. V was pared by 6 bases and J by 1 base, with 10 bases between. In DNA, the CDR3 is TGTGCCAGCAGGAAGGGGGACAGCAATCAGCCCCAGCATTTT. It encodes CASRKGDSNQPQHF.

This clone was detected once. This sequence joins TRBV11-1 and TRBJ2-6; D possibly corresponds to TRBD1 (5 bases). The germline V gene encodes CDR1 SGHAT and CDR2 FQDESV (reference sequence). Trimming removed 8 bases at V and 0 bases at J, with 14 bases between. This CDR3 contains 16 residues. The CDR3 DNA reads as TGTGCCAGCTCTGCGACAGTCCTCTCTGGGGCCAACGTCCTGACTTTC. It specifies CASSATVLSGANVLTF.

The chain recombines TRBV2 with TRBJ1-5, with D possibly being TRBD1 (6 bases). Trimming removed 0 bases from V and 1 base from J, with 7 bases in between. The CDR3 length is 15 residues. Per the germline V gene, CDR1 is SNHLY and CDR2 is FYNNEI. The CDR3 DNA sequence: TGTGCCAGCAGTGAAGCGCAGGGGAGCAATCAGCCCCAGCATTTT. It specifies CASSEAQGSNQPQHF.

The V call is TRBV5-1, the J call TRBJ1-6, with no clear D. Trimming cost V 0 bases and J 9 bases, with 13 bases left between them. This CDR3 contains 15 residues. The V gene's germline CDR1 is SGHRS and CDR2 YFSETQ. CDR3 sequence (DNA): TGCGCCAGCAGCTTGGCTGGAGGCGGTAGTTCACCCCTCCACTTT. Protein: CASSLAGGGSSPLHF. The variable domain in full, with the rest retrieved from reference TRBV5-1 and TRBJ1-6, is KAGVTQTPRYLIKTRGQQVTLSCSPISGHRSVSWYQQTPGQGLQFLFEYFSETQRNKGNFPGRFSGRQFSNSRSEMNVSTLELGDSALYLCASSLAGGGSSPLHFGNGTRLTVT.

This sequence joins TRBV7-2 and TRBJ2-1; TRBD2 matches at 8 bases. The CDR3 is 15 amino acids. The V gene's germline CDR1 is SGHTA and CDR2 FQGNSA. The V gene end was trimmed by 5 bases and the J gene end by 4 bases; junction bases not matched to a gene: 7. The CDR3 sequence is CASSLSTSGYNEQFF. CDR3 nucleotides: TGTGCCAGCAGCCTATCTACTAGCGGATACAATGAGCAGTTCTTC. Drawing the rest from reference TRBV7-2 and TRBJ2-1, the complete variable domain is GAGVSQSPSNKVTEKGKDVELRCDPISGHTALYWYRQSLGQGLEFLIYFQGNSAPDKSGLPSDRFSAERTGGSVSTLTIQRTQQEDSAVYLCASSLSTSGYNEQFFGPGTRLTVL.

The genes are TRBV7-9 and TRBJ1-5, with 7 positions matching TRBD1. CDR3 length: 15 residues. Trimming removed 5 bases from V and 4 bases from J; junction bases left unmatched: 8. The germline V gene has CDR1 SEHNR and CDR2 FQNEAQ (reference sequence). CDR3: CASSPLDRENQPQHF. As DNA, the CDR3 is TGTGCCAGCAGCCCCCTAGACAGGGAAAATCAGCCCCAGCATTTT.

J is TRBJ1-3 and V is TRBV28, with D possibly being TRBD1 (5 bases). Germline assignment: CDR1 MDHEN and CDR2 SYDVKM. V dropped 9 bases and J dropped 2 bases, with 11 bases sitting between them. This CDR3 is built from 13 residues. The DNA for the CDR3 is TGTGCCAGTACTTTGGGGCCTGGAAACACCATATATTTT. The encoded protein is CASTLGPGNTIYF.

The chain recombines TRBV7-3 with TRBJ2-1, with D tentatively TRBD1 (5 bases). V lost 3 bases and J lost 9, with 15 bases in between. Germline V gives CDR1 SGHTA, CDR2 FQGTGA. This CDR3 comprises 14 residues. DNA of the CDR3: TGTGCCAGCAGCTTCTCGACAGATAGTGCTGAGCAGTTCTTC. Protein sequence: CASSFSTDSAEQFF.

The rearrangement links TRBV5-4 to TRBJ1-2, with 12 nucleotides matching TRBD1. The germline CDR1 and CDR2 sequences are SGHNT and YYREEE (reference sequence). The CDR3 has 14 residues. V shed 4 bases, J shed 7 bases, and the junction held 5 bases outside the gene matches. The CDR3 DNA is TGTGCCAGCAGCGTGGGACAGGGGGCGGTTGGCTACACCTTC. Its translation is CASSVGQGAVGYTF.

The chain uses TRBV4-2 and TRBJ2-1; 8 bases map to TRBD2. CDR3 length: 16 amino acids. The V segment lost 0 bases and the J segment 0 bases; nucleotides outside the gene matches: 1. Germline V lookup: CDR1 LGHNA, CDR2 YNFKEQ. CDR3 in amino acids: CASSQEGTSSYNEQFF. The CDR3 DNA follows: TGTGCCAGCAGCCAAGAGGGGACTAGCTCCTACAATGAGCAGTTCTTC.

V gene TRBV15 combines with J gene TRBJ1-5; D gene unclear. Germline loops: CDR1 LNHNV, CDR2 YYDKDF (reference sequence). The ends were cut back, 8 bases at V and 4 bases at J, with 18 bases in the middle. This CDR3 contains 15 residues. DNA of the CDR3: TGTGCCACCGAGGGAGGGAATTTACGGAATCAGCCCCAGCATTTT. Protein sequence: CATEGGNLRNQPQHF.

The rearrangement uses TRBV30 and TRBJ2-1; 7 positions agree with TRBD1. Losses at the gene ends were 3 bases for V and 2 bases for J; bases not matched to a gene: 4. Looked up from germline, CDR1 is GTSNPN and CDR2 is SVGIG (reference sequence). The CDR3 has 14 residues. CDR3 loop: CAWRAQGAYNEQFF. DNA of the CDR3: TGTGCCTGGAGGGCCCAGGGGGCCTACAATGAGCAGTTCTTC.

Written as DNA, the CDR3 is TGTGCCAGCAGCCCATTTACGGGAGTTGAGCAGTTCTTC. Translating gives CASSPFTGVEQFF. V is TRBV11-3 and J is TRBJ2-1, with D possibly TRBD2 on 6 matching bases. The CDR3 is made up of 13 amino acids. CDR1 is SGHNT and CDR2 is YENEEA in the germline V gene. V was clipped by 5 bases and J by 9 bases, with 14 bases between them.

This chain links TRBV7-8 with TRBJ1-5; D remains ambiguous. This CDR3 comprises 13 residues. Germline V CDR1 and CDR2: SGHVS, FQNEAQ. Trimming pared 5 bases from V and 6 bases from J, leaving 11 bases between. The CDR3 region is CASSGGVSQPQHF. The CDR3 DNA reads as TGTGCCAGCAGCGGCGGGGTAAGTCAGCCCCAGCATTTT.

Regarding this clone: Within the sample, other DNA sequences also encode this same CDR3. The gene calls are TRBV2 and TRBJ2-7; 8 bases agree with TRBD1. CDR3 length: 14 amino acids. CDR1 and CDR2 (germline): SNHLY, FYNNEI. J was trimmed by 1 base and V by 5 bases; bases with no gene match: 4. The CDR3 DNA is TGTGCCAGCAGTCCGGGACAGGCGTCCTACGAGCAGTACTTC. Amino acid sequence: CASSPGQASYEQYF.